Listed here is a single TCR beta chain. A much larger clone differs from this one at a single base, so this may be a read error. This sample was included in a study of T cells in Graves' hyperthyroidism and ophthalmopathy. The CDR3 regions of TCR beta were amplified from RNA transcripts. First-round RT-PCR with HTBI primers amplified the TCR CDR3 region. TCRdb fed the multiplex PCR reads into MiXCR, producing one record per CDR3 protein. Of about 720,000 distinct CDR3 sequences detected, roughly a sixth appear once; the ten largest clones hold roughly a sixth. The study enrolled patients aged 18 to 65 with newly diagnosed hyperthyroidism of under 2 months' duration. The blood sample was taken at first hyperthyroidism diagnosis, before any ophthalmopathy symptoms. This CDR3 is built from 15 residues.

The genes are TRBV12-3 or TRBV12-4 and TRBJ1-2, with D possibly matching TRBD1 (5 bases). This sequence was found in a woman aged 50 to 65 with Graves' hyperthyroidism that later progressed to Graves' ophthalmopathy. Sequencing used blood. The CDR3, as DNA: TGTGCCCGCAGTTTATTACGGGGGACTGGCTATGGCTACACCTTC. Its protein is CARSLLRGTGYGYTF.